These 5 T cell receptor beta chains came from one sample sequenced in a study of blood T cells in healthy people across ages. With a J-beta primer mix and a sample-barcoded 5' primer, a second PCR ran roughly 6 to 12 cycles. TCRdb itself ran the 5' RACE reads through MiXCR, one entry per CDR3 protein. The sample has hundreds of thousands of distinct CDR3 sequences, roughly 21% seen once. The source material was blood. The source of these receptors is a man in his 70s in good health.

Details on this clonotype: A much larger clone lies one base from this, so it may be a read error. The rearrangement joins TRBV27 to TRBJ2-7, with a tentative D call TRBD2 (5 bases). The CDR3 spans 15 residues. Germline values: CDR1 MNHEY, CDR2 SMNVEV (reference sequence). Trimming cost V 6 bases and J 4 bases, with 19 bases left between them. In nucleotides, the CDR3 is TGTGCCAGCAGAAGTGAAGCCCGGGGAAAGTACGAGCAGTACTTC. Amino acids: CASRSEARGKYEQYF.

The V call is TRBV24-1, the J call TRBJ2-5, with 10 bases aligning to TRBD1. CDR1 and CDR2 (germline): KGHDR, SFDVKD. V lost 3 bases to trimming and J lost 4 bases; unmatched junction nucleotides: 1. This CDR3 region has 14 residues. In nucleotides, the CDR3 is TGTGCCACCAGTGATCGGGACAGGGGAGAGACCCAGTACTTC. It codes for CATSDRDRGETQYF.

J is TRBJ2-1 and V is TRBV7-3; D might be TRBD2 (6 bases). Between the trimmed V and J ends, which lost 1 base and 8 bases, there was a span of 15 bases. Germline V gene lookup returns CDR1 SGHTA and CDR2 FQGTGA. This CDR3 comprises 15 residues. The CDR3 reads CASSLNGRGADEQFF. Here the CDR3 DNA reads TGTGCCAGCAGCTTAAACGGGAGAGGTGCGGATGAGCAGTTCTTC.

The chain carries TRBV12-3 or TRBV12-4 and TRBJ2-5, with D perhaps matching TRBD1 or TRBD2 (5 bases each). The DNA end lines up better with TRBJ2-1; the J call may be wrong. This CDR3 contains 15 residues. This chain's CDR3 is CASSSSTGRYNEQFF. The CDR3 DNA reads TGTGCCAGCAGTTCCTCCACGGGACGTTACAATGAGCAGTTCTTC.

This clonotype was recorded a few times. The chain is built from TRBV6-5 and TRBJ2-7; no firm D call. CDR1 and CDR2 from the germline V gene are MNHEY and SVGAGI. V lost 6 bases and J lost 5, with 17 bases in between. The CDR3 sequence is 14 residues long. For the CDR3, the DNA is TGTGCCAGCAGAAGCCCAAAGGGCGCCCACGAGCAGTACTTC. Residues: CASRSPKGAHEQYF.